This entry lists 30 T cell receptor beta chains sequenced from one sample in a study of T cells in Graves' hyperthyroidism and ophthalmopathy (dated by TCRdb to between 2017 and 2020). The library was prepared using multiplex PCR. For sequencing, an Illumina HiSeq 2000 was employed. The TCR beta CDR3 regions were amplified from RNA transcripts. The TCR CDR3 was subjected to a first round of RT-PCR using the HTBI primer set and the Qiagen OneStep RT-PCR kit. The public sequencing data were trimmed at Q25 with fastp and processed into clonotypes with MiXCR by TCRdb, which kept only in-frame beta chains. A single entry per CDR3 protein holds the most common genes and DNA from its merged rows. The sample includes about 690,000 distinct CDR3 sequences, with roughly 17% observed a single time. The ten largest clones take up around 15% of the sample. The specimen sequenced was blood. The receptors shown here come from a man in his fifties with Graves' hyperthyroidism.

CDR3 in DNA: TGTGCCAGCAGCTTAGAACCAGCGGGAGGGCCTCCAGATACGCAGTATTTT. Protein product: CASSLEPAGGPPDTQYF. The chain recombines TRBV7-2 with TRBJ2-3; 10 nucleotides line up with TRBD2. The J segment lost 4 bases and the V segment lost 1 base, leaving 8 bases of the junction unmatched. The CDR3 consists of 17 residues. CDR1 SGHTA and CDR2 FQGNSA come from the germline V gene.

This clonotype was detected ten times or more. The genes are TRBV7-2 and TRBJ2-2; D gene ambiguous. The CDR3 sequence is 13 residues long. Trimming took 8 bases from V and 6 from J, leaving 13 bases between them. Germline V CDR1 and CDR2: SGHTA, FQGNSA. The CDR3 coding sequence is TGTGCCAGCGGAACGGATGGGGCCGGGGAGCTGTTTTTT. Residues: CASGTDGAGELFF.

This rearrangement joins TRBV12-5 to TRBJ1-1, with D possibly matching TRBD1 (5 bases). V was pared by 3 bases and J by 1 base, with 15 bases between. Germline values: CDR1 LGHNT, CDR2 FRNRAP. This CDR3 region has 16 residues. The CDR3 bases are TGTGCTAGTGGTTTTAGCGCAGGGAAGGGGAACACTGAAGCTTTCTTT. Residues: CASGFSAGKGNTEAFF.

This clonotype was counted many times. The chain links TRBV28 to TRBJ2-7; tentatively, D is TRBD2 (5 bases). Germline CDR1 and CDR2: MDHEN and SYDVKM. This CDR3 is 15 amino acids long. The germline V and J ends were trimmed by 2 bases and 2 bases, with 13 bases remaining between them. DNA of the CDR3: TGTGCCAGCAGTTTAAAGAGGGCCCTCCCCTACGAGCAGTACTTC. Encoded protein: CASSLKRALPYEQYF.

The sample holds many counts of this clonotype. This sequence joins TRBV19 and TRBJ1-1; no clear D. V was trimmed by 1 base and J by 1 base, leaving 10 bases between them. CDR1 is LNHDA, CDR2 SQIVND, per germline (reference sequence). The CDR3 has 15 amino acids. CDR3 coding DNA: TGTGCCAGTAGTATAGGGGAGGACGGGAACACTGAAGCTTTCTTT. Amino acids: CASSIGEDGNTEAFF.

This clonotype turned up a few times. The J gene is TRBJ1-5, the V gene TRBV28, with unresolved D. The V gene lost 3 bases and the J gene lost 8 bases, with 11 bases spanning the gap. CDR1 is MDHEN and CDR2 is SYDVKM in the germline V gene. The CDR3 is made up of 13 amino acids. The CDR3 protein is CASSFLVFKPQHF. In nucleotides, the CDR3 is TGTGCCAGCAGTTTTTTGGTTTTCAAGCCCCAGCATTTT.

The gene calls are TRBV2 and TRBJ2-7; TRBD2 agrees at 9 bases. The CDR3 contains 13 residues. Trimming removed 8 bases from V and 3 bases from J; junction bases left unmatched: 5. The germline V gene encodes CDR1 SNHLY and CDR2 FYNNEI. The CDR3 region has the DNA TGTGCCAGCCGGAGGACTAGCGACTACGAGCAGTACTTC. Amino acid sequence: CASRRTSDYEQYF. The entire variable domain, with the rest obtained from reference TRBV2 and TRBJ2-7, is as follows: EPEVTQTPSHQVTQMGQEVILRCVPISNHLYFYWYRQILGQKVEFLVSFYNNEISEKSEIFDDQFSVERPDGSNFTLKIRSTKLEDSAMYFCASRRTSDYEQYFGPGTRLTVT.

This clonotype was counted only a few times. The J gene is TRBJ1-1, the V gene TRBV4-1; D might be TRBD1 (5 bases). V lost 7 bases, J lost 2 bases, and 14 bases lay in between. CDR1 is MGHRA and CDR2 is YSYEKL in the germline V gene. This CDR3 region has 14 residues. The DNA for the CDR3 is TGCGCCAGCACCCGGGGCAACTTTAACACTGAAGCTTTCTTT. Residues: CASTRGNFNTEAFF.

This clonotype was observed a handful of times. A clone one base away is much larger, so this may be a read error. J is TRBJ2-7 and V is TRBV5-1; TRBD2 aligns across 7 bases. V was clipped by 2 bases and J by 4 bases; unmatched bases: 9. From germline, CDR1 is SGHRS and CDR2 YFSETQ. The CDR3 length is 15 residues. The CDR3 region is CASSLSGKAGYEQYF. CDR3 sequence (DNA): TGCGCCAGCAGCTTAAGCGGGAAGGCCGGGTACGAGCAGTACTTC. The full variable domain, its missing parts supplied by reference TRBV5-1 and TRBJ2-7, is KAGVTQTPRYLIKTRGQQVTLSCSPISGHRSVSWYQQTPGQGLQFLFEYFSETQRNKGNFPGRFSGRQFSNSRSEMNVSTLELGDSALYLCASSLSGKAGYEQYFGPGTRLTVT.

This clonotype has ten or more counts. This chain joins TRBV12-3 or TRBV12-4 and TRBJ2-2; D unresolved. The V end lost 7 bases, the J end lost 3 bases, and 15 bases lay between the germline ends. The CDR3 spans 15 residues. This CDR3 reads CASTDRGSYTGELFF. The CDR3 coding sequence is TGTGCCAGCACCGACCGCGGTAGCTACACCGGGGAGCTGTTTTTT.

The chain links TRBV3-1 to TRBJ2-1, with 14 bases that match TRBD2. This CDR3 region has 16 residues. The V gene's germline CDR1 is LGHDT and CDR2 YNNKEL (reference sequence). V was clipped by 0 bases and J by 13 bases; unmatched bases: 8. As DNA, the CDR3 is TGTGCCAGCAGCCAAGAAGAATGGGGACTAGCGGGAGTACAGTTCTTC. Translating gives CASSQEEWGLAGVQFF.

This chain uses TRBV6-5 with TRBJ1-5; 10 positions agree with TRBD1. V lost 0 bases to trimming and J lost 5 bases; unmatched junction nucleotides: 4. Germline CDR1 and CDR2: MNHEY and SVGAGI. The CDR3 covers 16 residues. CDR3 in DNA: TGTGCCAGCAGTTACTCGGGACAGGGGTCAGATCAGCCCCAGCATTTT. Its protein product is CASSYSGQGSDQPQHF.

This clonotype was recorded many times. The chain has TRBV7-2 and TRBJ1-5; D unclear. Germline-derived CDR1 and CDR2 are SGHTA and FQGNSA. V lost 2 bases and J lost 3, with 5 bases in between. This CDR3 spans 13 amino acids. The CDR3 reads CASSLQTNQPQHF. Here the CDR3 DNA reads TGTGCCAGCAGCTTACAGACCAATCAGCCCCAGCATTTT. The variable domain in full, completed from reference TRBV7-2 and TRBJ1-5, reads GAGVSQSPSNKVTEKGKDVELRCDPISGHTALYWYRQSLGQGLEFLIYFQGNSAPDKSGLPSDRFSAERTGGSVSTLTIQRTQQEDSAVYLCASSLQTNQPQHFGDGTRLSIL.

The rearrangement joins TRBV28 to TRBJ2-7; 11 nucleotides align to TRBD2. Unmatched junction bases numbered 7, after V lost 4 bases and J lost 2 bases. The CDR3 consists of 16 residues. Germline-derived CDR1 and CDR2 are MDHEN and SYDVKM. This chain's CDR3 is CASSSYWTSGPYEQYF. DNA of the CDR3: TGTGCCAGCAGTTCTTACTGGACTAGCGGGCCCTACGAGCAGTACTTC.

This clonotype was observed many times. CDR3 sequence: CASSLGQSSYNEQFF. In DNA, the CDR3 is TGTGCCAGCAGCTTGGGACAGAGCTCCTACAATGAGCAGTTCTTC. The rearrangement uses TRBV12-3 or TRBV12-4 and TRBJ2-1; 7 bases align to TRBD1. The trim removed 6 bases at V and 0 bases at J, leaving 5 bases unmatched. The CDR3 has 15 residues.

This clonotype has at least ten counts. J is TRBJ1-2 and V is TRBV2, with 8 bases lining up with TRBD1. The germline gives CDR1 SNHLY, CDR2 FYNNEI. After removal of 6 bases from V and 4 bases from J, the junction contained 4 bases not matched to a gene. The CDR3 extends over 13 amino acids. The CDR3 DNA reads as TGTGCCAGCAGGGACAGGGAGTCCTATGGCTACACCTTC. This gives the protein CASRDRESYGYTF.

In its sample, this clonotype was seen many times. The chain couples TRBV28 to TRBJ2-7; 8 bases match TRBD2. The germline V gene has CDR1 MDHEN and CDR2 SYDVKM. This CDR3 has 19 residues. V gave up 3 bases and J gave up 4 bases; unmatched junction bases: 20. The CDR3 nucleotides read TGTGCCAGCAGTTTCCCCGTCGCCGGACTAGCTTCAGAGGCGTACGAGCAGTACTTC. Translated, it gives CASSFPVAGLASEAYEQYF. Based on the CDR3 plus reference TRBV28 and TRBJ2-7, the full variable domain is DVKVTQSSRYLVKRTGEKVFLECVQDMDHENMFWYRQDPGLGLRLIYFSYDVKMKEKGDIPEGYSVSREKKERFSLILESASTNQTSMYLCASSFPVAGLASEAYEQYFGPGTRLTVT.

At least ten counts were recorded for this clonotype. The chain joins TRBV28 to TRBJ1-4, with 10 bases that match TRBD1. The germline V gene has CDR1 MDHEN and CDR2 SYDVKM. V shed 6 bases, J shed 7 bases, and the junction held 14 bases outside the gene matches. This CDR3 is built from 17 residues. CDR3 nucleotides: TGTGCCAGCAGATACCGGGACAGGGGTTTCGAGAGTGAAAAACTGTTTTTT. Translation: CASRYRDRGFESEKLFF.

The chain combines TRBV5-4 with TRBJ2-4; D might be TRBD1 (6 bases). Germline-derived CDR1 and CDR2 are SGHNT and YYREEE (reference sequence). The CDR3 spans 14 residues. The V end lost 0 bases, the J end lost 6 bases, and 10 bases lay between the germline ends. The CDR3 is CASSLAGAGNIQYF. DNA of the CDR3: TGTGCCAGCAGCTTGGCAGGGGCCGGAAACATTCAGTACTTC.

The gene calls are TRBV28 and TRBJ2-5; 7 bases are shared with TRBD1. J was trimmed by 4 bases and V by 5 bases; bases with no gene match: 13. Germline CDR1 is MDHEN and CDR2 is SYDVKM. The length of the CDR3 is 16 residues. The CDR3 spells CASSTYWDSWRETQYF. Written as DNA, the CDR3 is TGTGCCAGCAGTACATATTGGGACAGTTGGAGAGAGACCCAGTACTTC.

This clonotype was observed a handful of times. The chain recombines TRBV9 with TRBJ2-7, with D perhaps assigned TRBD1 or TRBD2 (5 bases each). Trimming removed 2 bases from V and 7 bases from J, with 13 bases in between. Germline values: CDR1 SGDLS, CDR2 YYNGEE. The CDR3 sequence is 13 residues long. The CDR3 protein is CASSVVGWGEQYF. CDR3 DNA: TGTGCCAGCAGCGTGGTGGGGTGGGGGGAGCAGTACTTC.

In regard to this clonotype: This clone may be a read error of a much larger clone one base away. This rearrangement joins TRBV30 to TRBJ2-7; D ambiguous. V was pared by 4 bases and J by 0 bases, with 7 bases between. Germline V lookup: CDR1 GTSNPN, CDR2 SVGIG (reference sequence). The CDR3 is made up of 12 amino acids. This CDR3 is CAWTACSYEQYF. The CDR3 coding sequence is TGTGCCTGGACAGCTTGCTCCTACGAGCAGTACTTC. The full variable domain, with the rest looked up from reference TRBV30 and TRBJ2-7, is SQTIHQWPATLVQPVGSPLSLECTVEGTSNPNLYWYRQAAGRGLQLLFYSVGIGQISSEVPQNLSASRPQDRQFILSSKKLLLSDSGFYLCAWTACSYEQYFGPGTRLTVT.

V and J are TRBV20-1 and TRBJ2-1, with TRBD2 matching over 12 bases. The trim removed 3 bases at V and 1 base at J, leaving 7 bases unmatched. CDR1 and CDR2 (germline): DFQATT, SNEGSKA (reference sequence). The CDR3 runs 17 residues. The CDR3 reads CSARGLAGDFSYNEQFF. Here the CDR3 DNA reads TGCAGTGCTAGGGGACTAGCGGGTGATTTTTCCTACAATGAGCAGTTCTTC.

The table lists this clonotype with a few counts. The chain is built from TRBV7-3 and TRBJ1-1; TRBD1 matches 8 bases. This CDR3 has 13 amino acids. Per the germline V gene, CDR1 is SGHTA and CDR2 is FQGTGA. After removal of 3 bases from V and 7 bases from J, the junction contained 4 bases not matched to a gene. This chain's CDR3 is CASSFDRGGEAFF. Here the CDR3 DNA reads TGTGCCAGCAGCTTTGACAGGGGCGGTGAAGCTTTCTTT.

Ten or more counts support this clonotype. The chain recombines TRBV28 with TRBJ1-2, with D tentatively TRBD1 (5 bases). The germline V and J ends were trimmed by 4 bases and 6 bases, with 15 bases remaining between them. Germline CDR1 is MDHEN and CDR2 is SYDVKM. This CDR3 region has 14 residues. This chain's CDR3 is CASSWRDARHGYTF. The CDR3 coding sequence is TGTGCCAGCAGTTGGAGGGACGCTAGGCATGGCTACACCTTC.

J is TRBJ2-7 and V is TRBV7-9; 12 bases are a match to TRBD1. Germline V gene sequence: CDR1 SEHNR, CDR2 FQNEAQ (reference sequence). V lost 5 bases, J lost 6 bases, and 8 bases stayed unmatched. The CDR3 contains 15 residues. CDR3 nucleotide sequence: TGTGCCAGCAGCCGCGACCGGGACAGGGGGCGCGAGCAGTACTTC. Translating it yields CASSRDRDRGREQYF.

This clonotype was seen a handful of times. The CDR3 region is CASSLWLGDGYTF. CDR3 sequence (DNA): TGTGCCAGCAGCTTATGGCTAGGGGATGGCTACACCTTC. This chain uses TRBV7-2 with TRBJ1-2; tentative D call: TRBD1 (5 bases). Germline-derived CDR1 and CDR2 are SGHTA and FQGNSA. CDR3 length equals 13 residues. V was pared by 2 bases and J by 6 bases, with 10 bases between.

Concerning this clonotype: A single base separates this from a much larger clone, so it may be a read error. The chain combines TRBV6-5 with TRBJ1-2; 9 nucleotides line up with TRBD1. CDR1 is MNHEY and CDR2 is SVGAGI in the germline V gene. The CDR3 sequence is 17 residues long. CDR3 bases: TGTGGCAGCAGTTACCGGGACAGGGACCCTTGGCACTATGGCTACACCTTC. As protein: CGSSYRDRDPWHYGYTF.

This clonotype was picked up many times. This rearrangement joins TRBV2 to TRBJ1-1; D call uncertain. This CDR3 spans 14 amino acids. Trimming stripped 6 bases from V and 6 bases from J, with 17 bases between. Per germline, CDR1 SNHLY and CDR2 FYNNEI. The CDR3 here is CASSSDWEEAEAFF. For the CDR3, the DNA is TGTGCCAGCAGCTCCGATTGGGAAGAGGCTGAAGCTTTCTTT.

The chain links TRBV7-3 to TRBJ2-5; D ambiguous. From germline, CDR1 is SGHTA and CDR2 FQGTGA. This CDR3 is built from 13 residues. The V end was cut by 7 bases, the J end by 5 bases, with 14 bases between. Written as DNA, the CDR3 is TGTGCCAGCACCGCCGCAAACGGGGAGACCCAGTACTTC. Translating it yields CASTAANGETQYF. Combining the CDR3 with reference TRBV7-3 and TRBJ2-5 gives the whole variable domain GAGVSQTPSNKVTEKGKYVELRCDPISGHTALYWYRQSLGQGPEFLIYFQGTGAADDSGLPNDRFFAVRPEGSVSTLKIQRTERGDSAVYLCASTAANGETQYFGPGTRLLVL.